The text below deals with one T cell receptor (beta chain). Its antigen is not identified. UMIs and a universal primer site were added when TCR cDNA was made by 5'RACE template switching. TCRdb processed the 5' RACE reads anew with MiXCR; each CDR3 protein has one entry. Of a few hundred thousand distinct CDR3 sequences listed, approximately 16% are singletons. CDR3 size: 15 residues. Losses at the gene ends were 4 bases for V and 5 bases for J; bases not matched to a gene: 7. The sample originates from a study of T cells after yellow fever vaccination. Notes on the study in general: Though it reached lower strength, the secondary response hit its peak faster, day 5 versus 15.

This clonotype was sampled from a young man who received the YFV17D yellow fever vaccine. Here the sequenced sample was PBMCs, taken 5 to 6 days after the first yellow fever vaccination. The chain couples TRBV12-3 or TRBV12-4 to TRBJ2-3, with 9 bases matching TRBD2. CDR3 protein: CASSYQRGVEDTQYF. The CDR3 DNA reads TGTGCCAGCAGTTACCAGCGGGGGGTGGAAGATACGCAGTATTTT.